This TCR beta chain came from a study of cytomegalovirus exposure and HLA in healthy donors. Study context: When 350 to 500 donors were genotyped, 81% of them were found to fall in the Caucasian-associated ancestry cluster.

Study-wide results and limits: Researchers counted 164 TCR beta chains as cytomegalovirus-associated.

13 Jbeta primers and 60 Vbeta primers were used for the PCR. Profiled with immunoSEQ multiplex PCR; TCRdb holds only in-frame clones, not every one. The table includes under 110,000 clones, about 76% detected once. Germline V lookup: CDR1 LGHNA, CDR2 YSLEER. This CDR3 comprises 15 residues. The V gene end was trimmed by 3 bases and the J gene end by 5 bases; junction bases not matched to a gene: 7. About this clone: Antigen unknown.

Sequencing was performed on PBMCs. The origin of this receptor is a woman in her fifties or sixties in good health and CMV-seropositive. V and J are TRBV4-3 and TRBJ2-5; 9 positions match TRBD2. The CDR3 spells CASSHGGGADETQYF. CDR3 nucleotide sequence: TGCGCCAGCAGCCACGGCGGGGGGGCCGATGAGACCCAGTACTTC.